The clone carrying this T cell receptor beta chain was observed a single time. The antigen is unknown. These data belong to a study of OX40 agonist ivuxolimab in advanced cancers. Study background: Three partial responders included one hepatocellular carcinoma patient and two cutaneous melanoma patients.

From germline, CDR1 is SNHLY and CDR2 FYNNEI. The CDR3 is made up of 12 amino acids. V shed 10 bases and J shed 4 bases, with 13 bases lying between them. Clones were read by immunoSEQ multiplex PCR, and TCRdb kept only the in-frame ones, dropping some. The table lists tens of thousands of clones, approximately 85% of them singletons. Findings and limits, study-wide: Averaged across samples, CD8+ T cells carried more expanded clones than CD4+ did. Clonal expansion from baseline to week 6 occurred in both CD4+ and CD8+ T cells.

The chain recombines TRBV2 with TRBJ1-2, with unresolved D. The sequenced sample was CD4+ or CD8+ T cells sorted from blood, obtained in a trial of the OX40 agonist ivuxolimab. This clonotype was sampled from an adult with an advanced solid tumor such as melanoma, head and neck, liver or kidney cancer. The chain's CDR3 is CAITDPIYGYTF. The CDR3 bases are TGTGCCATTACGGACCCAATCTATGGCTACACCTTC.